The following is a TCR beta chain sequence with its context. The antigen it recognizes is unknown. Base quality data are lacking; no much larger clone is found one base away. These data are taken from a study of T cell responses to AZD1222 COVID-19 vaccine (dated by TCRdb to the early 2020s). Looking at the study overall: AZD1222 recipients given second doses at about 4 weeks or at about 12 weeks were pooled, since spike-specific TCR depth and breadth were not found to differ between the two schedules. A total of 233 trial participants underwent TCR sequencing, of whom roughly 210 had received two doses of AZD1222 and around 25 had received two doses of the MenACWY control vaccine. Trial participants were enrolled into age subgroups of 18-55, 56-69 and 70-plus years, which contained approximately 150, 28 and 58 TCR-sequenced participants, respectively. On the study overall, not on this receptor specifically: Most participants were white British and females outnumbered males, and the authors suggested that clonal diversity may have been underestimated. No day 14 peak-response samples were available, so repertoires were characterized only after the peak T cell response. Vaccine-associated CD4 TCRs spanned the whole spike protein, with dominant responses in regions 160-218 and 743-854. Reportedly, almost half of the unique spike-specific TCRs recognized epitopes lying outside the regions that are mutated in the B.1.351 and B.1.1.7 variants. In the small 56-69-year group, the increase in depth fell short of significance, most likely because of low power. Conclusions about previously exposed vaccinees are limited because only six or seven AZD1222 recipients were SARS-CoV-2 seropositive at baseline. After two AZD1222 doses, spike-specific TCR breadth and depth were significantly higher than at day 0 and than in MenACWY recipients.

The CDR3 regions of human TCRbeta chains were analyzed by immunosequencing. The authors' analysis ran thus. TCRs in the repertoires were compared against a reference library of SARS-CoV-2-specific TCRs that had been generated with the MIRA antigen-specificity platform. Breadth was defined as the fraction of unique TCRs that were SARS-CoV-2-associated, and depth was defined as the fraction of total T cells that were SARS-CoV-2-associated. Using the MIRA data, every spike-specific TCR was mapped to the spike region that the TCR reacted to and assigned to either a CD4 or a CD8 class. Log10-transformed breadth and depth values were compared by one-way ANOVA with Sidak's multiple comparisons tests. Entries here come from immuneACCESS through TCRdb and include only in-frame sequences with V and J called. Some clones fail to appear in such tables; in the studies checked, an unresolved V gene covers under half of the shortfall, and the cause of the remainder is unknown. V and J calls and clone size follow that table, whereas D and trimming were derived from the DNA. Across this sample there are some 150,000 clones, with roughly 90% seen only once. In total, the top ten clones hold around 3% of the sample.

Taken from cysteine to phenylalanine, the CDR3 has 12 residues. CDR3 DNA is the only sequence kept; it has 36 bases, read in frame from the first base. CDR1 and CDR2, per the germline V gene, are KGHSH and LQKENI. A distance of 11 bases separates the germline ends of V and J, which lose 5 bases and 7 bases respectively. Explained via the paper, the time point label denotes: baseline before first vaccination. Vaccinee samples were obtained from the UK trials COV001 and COV002, which included a single-blind randomized controlled phase 2/3 trial of AZD1222 (ChAdOx1 nCoV-19) in healthy adults. For TCRbeta chain sequencing, PBMC samples were collected from trial participants at day 0 and at day 28 after the second dose.

Source: peripheral blood, taken on day 0 of AZD1222 vaccination. The chain is made from TRBV18 and TRBJ1-1; a tentative D match to TRBD1 spans 6 bases. This clonotype was obtained from an adult in good health. Here is the DNA: TGTGCCAGCTCAGTAAGGGGGGTTGAAGCTTTCTTT. This translates into CASSVRGVEAFF.